Following are 9 T cell receptor beta chains from one sample sequenced in a study of blood T cell repertoires in COVID-19. The protocol was immunoSEQ multiplex PCR, while the TCRdb copy is restricted to in-frame clones and leaves out a portion. Of around 430,000 clones in the sample, roughly 88% were seen once. The sample was peripheral blood. These receptors were collected from a woman aged 45-65 years with COVID-19, enrolled during active disease.

The chain couples TRBV3-1 (or the pseudogene TRBV3-2) to TRBJ1-6; TRBD1 matches 8 bases. Germline V gives CDR1 LGHDT, CDR2 YNNKEL (reference sequence). CDR3 length: 14 amino acids. J lost 10 bases, V lost 4 bases, and 6 bases had no gene match. In DNA form, the CDR3 reads TGTGCCAGCAGCCGAAGGACAGGGTTGTCACCCCTCCACTTT. Protein product: CASSRRTGLSPLHF.

This chain joins TRBV4-2 and TRBJ2-6; D remains ambiguous. The CDR3 runs to 18 residues. CDR1 is LGHNA, CDR2 YNFKEQ, per germline. The V end was cut by 0 bases, the J end by 0 bases, with 12 bases between. The CDR3 DNA sequence: TGTGCCAGCAGCCAAGATTCACCTAATAGCTCTGGGGCCAACGTCCTGACTTTC. This gives the protein CASSQDSPNSSGANVLTF.

This clone was detected only a few times. Additional DNA sequences in this sample encode the identical CDR3. The chain couples TRBV27 to TRBJ1-5; D remains ambiguous. Germline-derived CDR1 and CDR2 are MNHEY and SMNVEV (reference sequence). Trimming took off 3 bases at V and 7 bases at J, with 10 bases between the two ends. The CDR3 sequence is 13 residues long. The CDR3 DNA follows: TGTGCCAGCAGTTTGTCGGGGAGACAGCCCCAGCATTTT. Encoded protein: CASSLSGRQPQHF.

This chain links TRBV12-3 or TRBV12-4 with TRBJ1-1; TRBD1 might be the D (6 bases). With 2 bases removed from V and 11 bases from J, the gap between germline ends came to 15 bases. The CDR3 runs 13 residues. The CDR3 sequence: CASSLRGFSGAFF. CDR3 coding DNA: TGTGCCAGCAGTTTAAGGGGGTTCTCTGGGGCTTTCTTT.

This chain joins TRBV5-1 and TRBJ2-2, with 14 nucleotides matching TRBD2. With V trimmed by 4 bases and J by 4 bases, 9 bases remained unmatched. The CDR3 consists of 18 residues. In germline, CDR1 is SGHRS, CDR2 YFSETQ. The CDR3 DNA sequence: TGCGCCAGCAGCGACCGACTAGCGGGGGGGCCGGTCACCGGGGAGCTGTTTTTT. Translating it yields CASSDRLAGGPVTGELFF. Looking up the rest from reference TRBV5-1 and TRBJ2-2 gives the full variable domain: KAGVTQTPRYLIKTRGQQVTLSCSPISGHRSVSWYQQTPGQGLQFLFEYFSETQRNKGNFPGRFSGRQFSNSRSEMNVSTLELGDSALYLCASSDRLAGGPVTGELFFGEGSRLTVL.

This clone was recorded a few times. V and J are TRBV7-9 and TRBJ1-1; D unresolved. The germline V gene encodes CDR1 SEHNR and CDR2 FQNEAQ (reference sequence). The CDR3 is 11 amino acids. The V gene lost 1 base and the J gene lost 9 bases, with 6 bases spanning the gap. The DNA for the CDR3 is TGTGCCAGCAGCTTAGACTTACAAGCTTTCTTT. This sequence encodes CASSLDLQAFF.

The chain has TRBV27 and TRBJ1-4; D gene unclear. Trimming left V 6 bases short and J 9 bases short, with 17 bases between. The CDR3 has 14 residues. Germline V CDR1 and CDR2: MNHEY, SMNVEV (reference sequence). The CDR3 region has the DNA TGTGCCAGCAGGCCGGAGATTGGTTCGAAAAAACTGTTTTTT. Amino acids: CASRPEIGSKKLFF.

The rearrangement links TRBV7-2 to TRBJ2-3; 9 bases map to TRBD2. Germline V CDR1 and CDR2: SGHTA, FQGNSA. V lost 8 bases, J lost 4 bases, and 13 bases stayed unmatched. The length of the CDR3 is 16 residues. CDR3 DNA sequence: TGTGCCAGCTCAAAGGTGCGGGGGGGCCCCGCAGATACGCAGTATTTT. It yields the protein CASSKVRGGPADTQYF.

This chain links TRBV6-6 with TRBJ2-1; 13 nucleotides line up with TRBD2. CDR3 length: 15 residues. The junction had 2 bases not matched to a gene; V was cut back by 3 bases and J by 6 bases. The germline V gene encodes CDR1 MNHNY and CDR2 SVGAGI (reference sequence). CDR3 nucleotide sequence: TGTGCCAGCAGTTATGGGACTAGCGGGGCCAATGAGCAGTTCTTC. Translation: CASSYGTSGANEQFF.